The clone carrying this T cell receptor beta chain was observed many times. What it binds is not known. Trimming removed 9 bases from V and 9 bases from J; junction bases left unmatched: 12. CDR3 length: 14 amino acids. CDR1 is SNHLY and CDR2 is FYNNEI in the germline V gene. The data derive from a study of identical twins. Overall study results and limits: Part of the zero-insertion signal could reflect confounding by invariant MAIT and iNKT cells.

TCRdb re-called the 5' RACE reads through MiXCR, storing one row per CDR3 protein. The table includes a few hundred thousand distinct CDR3 sequences, nearly 10% detected once. These records were also assigned to another study, of yellow fever vaccine responses in identical twins. From that paper: Reportedly, the response of twins' T cells to the vaccine seemed partly convergent, partly personalized.

This chain uses TRBV2 with TRBJ2-7, with 12 nucleotides matching TRBD2. The sample was PBMCs. The clonotype comes from a woman aged 18-29 years in good health. The CDR3 DNA is TGTGCCAGTAAGAGGACTAGCGGGGTGGAGGCGCAGTACTTC. Protein product: CASKRTSGVEAQYF.